This TCR beta chain was identified during a study of T-cell memory formation after mild COVID-19. The 5'RACE method, run with constant-segment primers, produced TCR alpha and TCR beta cDNA libraries (carrying sample barcodes and UMIs). Via MiXCR, TCRdb re-called the 5' RACE reads, giving one row per CDR3 protein. The sample has about 450,000 distinct CDR3 sequences, 23% seen once; the top ten hold less than 15%. V was clipped by 4 bases and J by 0 bases, with 14 bases between them. Germline-derived CDR1 and CDR2 are SGHRS and YFSETQ. This CDR3 has 17 amino acids. General study results and limits: Detection of some responders pre-infection suggested pre-existing cross-reactive memory T cells participated. Contracting clones localized mainly to CM and EM when CD4+ and mainly to EMRA when CD8+.

Comment on this clonotype: Its target is not known.

This clonotype originated in an adult woman who had mild COVID-19 (a few samples of this study predate the infection). Cell type and time point are not known. Sequencing was performed on PBMCs or a T cell subset sorted from them (not recorded which). This sequence joins TRBV5-1 and TRBJ2-6; D gene ambiguous. As DNA, the CDR3 is TGCGCCAGCAGCCCACCTCACACCGCCTCTGGGGCCAACGTCCTGACTTTC. Residues: CASSPPHTASGANVLTF.